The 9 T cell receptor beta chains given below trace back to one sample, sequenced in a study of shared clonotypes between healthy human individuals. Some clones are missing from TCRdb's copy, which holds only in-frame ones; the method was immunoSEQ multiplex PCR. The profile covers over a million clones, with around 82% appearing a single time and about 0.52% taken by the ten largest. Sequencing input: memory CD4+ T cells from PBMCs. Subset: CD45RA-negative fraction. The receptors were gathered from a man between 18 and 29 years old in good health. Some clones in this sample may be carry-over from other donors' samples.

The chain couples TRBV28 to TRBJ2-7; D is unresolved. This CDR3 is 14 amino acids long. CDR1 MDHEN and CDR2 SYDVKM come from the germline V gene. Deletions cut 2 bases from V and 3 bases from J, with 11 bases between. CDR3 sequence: CASSLAGPVYEQYF. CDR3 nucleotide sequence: TGTGCCAGCAGTTTAGCCGGCCCTGTCTACGAGCAGTACTTC. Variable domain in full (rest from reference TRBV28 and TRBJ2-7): DVKVTQSSRYLVKRTGEKVFLECVQDMDHENMFWYRQDPGLGLRLIYFSYDVKMKEKGDIPEGYSVSREKKERFSLILESASTNQTSMYLCASSLAGPVYEQYFGPGTRLTVT.

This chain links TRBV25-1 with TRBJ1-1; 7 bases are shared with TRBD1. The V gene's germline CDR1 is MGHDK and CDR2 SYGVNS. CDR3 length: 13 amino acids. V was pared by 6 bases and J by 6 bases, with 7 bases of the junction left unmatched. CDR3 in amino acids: CASSPTGRSEAFF. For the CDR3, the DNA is TGTGCCAGCAGCCCGACAGGGCGGTCTGAAGCTTTCTTT. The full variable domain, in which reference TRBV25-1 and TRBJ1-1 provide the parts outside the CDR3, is EADIYQTPRYLVIGTGKKITLECSQTMGHDKMYWYQQDPGMELHLIHYSYGVNSTEKGDLSSESTVSRIRTEHFPLTLESARPSHTSQYLCASSPTGRSEAFFGQGTRLTVV.

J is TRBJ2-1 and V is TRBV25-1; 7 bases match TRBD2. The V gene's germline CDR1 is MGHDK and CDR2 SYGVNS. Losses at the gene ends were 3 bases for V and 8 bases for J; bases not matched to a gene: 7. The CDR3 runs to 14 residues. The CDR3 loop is CASSEESRGDEQFF. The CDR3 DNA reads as TGTGCCAGCAGTGAGGAAAGTCGGGGGGATGAGCAGTTCTTC.

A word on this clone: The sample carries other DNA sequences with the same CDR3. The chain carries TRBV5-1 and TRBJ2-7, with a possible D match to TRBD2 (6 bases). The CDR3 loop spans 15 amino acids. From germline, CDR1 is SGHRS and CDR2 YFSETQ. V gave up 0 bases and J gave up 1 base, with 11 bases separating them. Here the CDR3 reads CASSLGGRSSYEQYF. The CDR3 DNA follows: TGCGCCAGCAGCTTGGGGGGGAGGTCGTCCTACGAGCAGTACTTC.

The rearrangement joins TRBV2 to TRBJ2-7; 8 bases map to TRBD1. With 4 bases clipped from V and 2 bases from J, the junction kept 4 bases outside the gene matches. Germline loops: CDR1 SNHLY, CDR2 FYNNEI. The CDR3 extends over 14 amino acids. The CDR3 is CASSARTGTYEQYF. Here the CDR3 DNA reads TGTGCCAGCAGTGCCCGGACAGGGACCTACGAGCAGTACTTC.

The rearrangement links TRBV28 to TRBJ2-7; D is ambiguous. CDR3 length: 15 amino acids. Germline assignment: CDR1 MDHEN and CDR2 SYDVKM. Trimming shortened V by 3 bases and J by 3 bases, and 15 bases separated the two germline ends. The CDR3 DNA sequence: TGTGCCAGCAGTTTGTCGACCGCAGTTATCTACGAGCAGTACTTC. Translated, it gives CASSLSTAVIYEQYF.

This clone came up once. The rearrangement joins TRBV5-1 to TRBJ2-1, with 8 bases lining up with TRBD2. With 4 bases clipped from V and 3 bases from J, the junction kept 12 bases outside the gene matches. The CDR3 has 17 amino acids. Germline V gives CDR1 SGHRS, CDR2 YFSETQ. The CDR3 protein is CASSPGGAGENYNEQFF. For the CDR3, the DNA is TGCGCCAGCAGCCCGGGGGGAGCGGGAGAGAACTACAATGAGCAGTTCTTC.

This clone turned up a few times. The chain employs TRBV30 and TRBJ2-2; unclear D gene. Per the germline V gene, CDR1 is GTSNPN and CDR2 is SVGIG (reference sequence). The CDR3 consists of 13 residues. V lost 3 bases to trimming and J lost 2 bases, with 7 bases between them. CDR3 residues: CAWRGVNTGELFF. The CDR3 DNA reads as TGTGCCTGGAGAGGTGTTAACACCGGGGAGCTGTTTTTT.

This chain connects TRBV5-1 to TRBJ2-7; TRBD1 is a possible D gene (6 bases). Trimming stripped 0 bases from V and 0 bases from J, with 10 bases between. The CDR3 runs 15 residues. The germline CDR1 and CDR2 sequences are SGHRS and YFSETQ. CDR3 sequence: CASSLARTVSYEQYF. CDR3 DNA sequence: TGCGCCAGCAGCTTGGCACGGACAGTCTCCTACGAGCAGTACTTC.